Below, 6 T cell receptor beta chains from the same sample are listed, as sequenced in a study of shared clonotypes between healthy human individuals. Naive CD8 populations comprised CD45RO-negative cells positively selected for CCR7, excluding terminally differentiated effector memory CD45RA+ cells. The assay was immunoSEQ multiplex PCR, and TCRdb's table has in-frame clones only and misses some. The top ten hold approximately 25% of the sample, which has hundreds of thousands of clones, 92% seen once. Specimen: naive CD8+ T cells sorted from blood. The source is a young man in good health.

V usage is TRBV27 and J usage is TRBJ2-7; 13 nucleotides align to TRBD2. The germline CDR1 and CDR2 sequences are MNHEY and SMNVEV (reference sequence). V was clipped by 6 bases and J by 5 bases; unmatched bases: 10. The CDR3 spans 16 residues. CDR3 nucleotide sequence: TGTGCCAGCAGCACCGGGACTAGCGGGAACTTGGACGAGCAGTACTTC. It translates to CASSTGTSGNLDEQYF.

As DNA, the CDR3 is TGTGCCAGCAGTTGGGGAGCGGGGTCAGAGACCCAGTACTTC. Its protein is CASSWGAGSETQYF. This chain joins TRBV28 and TRBJ2-5, with 7 bases aligning to TRBD2. The CDR3 totals 14 residues. After removal of 4 bases from V and 4 bases from J, the junction contained 6 bases not matched to a gene. The germline V gene has CDR1 MDHEN and CDR2 SYDVKM.

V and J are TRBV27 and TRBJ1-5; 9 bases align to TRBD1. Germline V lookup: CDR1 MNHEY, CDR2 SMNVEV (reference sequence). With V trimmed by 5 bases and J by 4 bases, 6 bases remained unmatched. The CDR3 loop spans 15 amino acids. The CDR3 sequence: CASSNTGQGNQPQHF. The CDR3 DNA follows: TGTGCCAGCAGTAACACGGGACAGGGAAATCAGCCCCAGCATTTT.

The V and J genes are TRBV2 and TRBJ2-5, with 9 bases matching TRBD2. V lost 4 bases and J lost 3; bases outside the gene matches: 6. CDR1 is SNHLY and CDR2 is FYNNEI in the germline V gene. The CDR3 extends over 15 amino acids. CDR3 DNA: TGTGCCAGCAGTGTGCTAGCGGGATTAAAAGAGACCCAGTACTTC. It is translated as CASSVLAGLKETQYF.

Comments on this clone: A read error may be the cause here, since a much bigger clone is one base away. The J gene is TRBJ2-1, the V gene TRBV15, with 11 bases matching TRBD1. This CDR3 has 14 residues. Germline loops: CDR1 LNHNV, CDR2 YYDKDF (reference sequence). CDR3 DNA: TGTGCCACTTCTCCGGGACAGGGGGGCAATGAGCAGCTCTTC. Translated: CATSPGQGGNEQLF.

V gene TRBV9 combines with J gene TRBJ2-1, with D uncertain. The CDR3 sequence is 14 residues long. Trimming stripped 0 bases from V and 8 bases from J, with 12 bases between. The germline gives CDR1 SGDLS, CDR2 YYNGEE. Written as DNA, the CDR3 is TGTGCCAGCAGCGTAGAGAGCCCTCGGGATGAGCAGTTCTTC. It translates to CASSVESPRDEQFF. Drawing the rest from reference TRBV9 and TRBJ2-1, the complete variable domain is DSGVTQTPKHLITATGQRVTLRCSPRSGDLSVYWYQQSLDQGLQFLIQYYNGEERAKGNILERFSAQQFPDLHSELNLSSLELGDSALYFCASSVESPRDEQFFGPGTRLTVL.